The rows below give T cell receptor beta chains drawn from one sample of a study of Ad26.COV2.S vaccination and SARS-CoV-2 variants. Measured with immunoSEQ multiplex PCR; TCRdb has only the in-frame clones, and not every one. The table has around 450,000 clones, roughly nine tenths seen once. The sequenced sample was peripheral blood, obtained in a trial of Ad26.COV2.S vaccine versus placebo. The source is a person aged 18-65 years who received the Ad26.COV2.S COVID-19 vaccine or a placebo. Each CDR3 is given with its conserved first and last residue. Fields, in order: D gene, V gene, clone size, J gene, CDR3 protein, CDR3 DNA. A D gene is named only where the DNA matches it firmly. Not every row has a clone size; where given, it reads once, few, many or a size class.

>.|TRBV5-5|.|TRBJ2-6
CASSLWAGDPRGANVLTF
TGTGCCAGCAGCTTGTGGGCAGGGGACCCCCGCGGGGCCAACGTCCTGACTTTC
>TRBD2|TRBV7-9|.|TRBJ2-1
CASSLEGGPYNEQFF
TGTGCCAGCAGCTTAGAGGGAGGGCCGTACAATGAGCAGTTCTTC
>.|TRBV7-9|.|TRBJ1-3
CASSLFRTLGNTIYF
TGTGCCAGCAGCTTATTCCGGACACTTGGAAACACCATATATTTT
>.|TRBV7-2|.|TRBJ2-7
CASSMSGVRRGLAYEQYF
TGTGCCAGCAGCATGTCCGGGGTACGGCGAGGTTTGGCCTACGAGCAGTACTTC
>.|TRBV6-5|.|TRBJ1-1
CASKVNRLGTEAFF
TGTGCCAGCAAGGTAAACAGGCTGGGGACTGAAGCTTTCTTT
>.|TRBV11-2|few|TRBJ1-2
CASSRKGYGYTF
TGTGCCAGCAGCCGAAAGGGATATGGCTACACCTTC
>.|TRBV5-1|.|TRBJ1-2
CASRHQTDGYTF
TGCGCCAGCAGACACCAAACCGATGGCTACACCTTC
>.|TRBV5-5|.|TRBJ1-3
CASSLTGISRDTIYF
TGTGCCAGCAGCTTGACGGGGATAAGTCGAGACACCATATATTTT
>.|TRBV9|.|TRBJ1-2
CASSVEKGFFTF
TGTGCCAGCAGCGTAGAAAAGGGTTTTTTTACCTTC
>TRBD1|TRBV7-9|.|TRBJ1-2
CASSRGQGGLSGYTF
TGTGCCAGCAGCCGGGGCCAGGGGGGTCTCTCTGGCTACACCTTC
>.|TRBV18|.|TRBJ2-7
CASSPNHNEQYF
TGTGCCAGCTCACCAAATCACAACGAGCAGTACTTC
>.|TRBV7-6|.|TRBJ2-5
CASSIGQQETQYF
TGTGCCAGCAGCATCGGACAGCAAGAGACCCAGTACTTC
>.|TRBV5-1|.|TRBJ2-1
CASSDPGRDHEQFF
TGCGCCAGCAGCGATCCGGGACGCGACCATGAGCAGTTCTTC
>TRBD2|TRBV28|.|TRBJ2-7
CASSLGLAGETTYEQYF
TGTGCCAGCAGTTTGGGGCTAGCGGGAGAGACGACCTACGAGCAGTACTTC
>.|TRBV29-1|.|TRBJ2-2
CSVEDRVPGELFF
TGCAGCGTTGAAGACAGGGTCCCCGGGGAGCTGTTTTTT
>.|TRBV2|.|TRBJ1-5
CASRGPEGEPQHF
TGTGCCAGCCGGGGTCCCGAGGGTGAGCCCCAGCATTTT
>.|TRBV7-9|.|TRBJ1-4
CAVKLTGGEKLFF
TGTGCCGTCAAACTGACAGGAGGTGAAAAACTGTTTTTT
>.|TRBV19|.|TRBJ2-3
CASSIMSGGGTDTQYF
TGTGCCAGTAGTATAATGAGCGGTGGGGGCACAGATACGCAGTATTTT
>.|TRBV7-2|.|TRBJ1-1
CASSLWSPWRAFF
TGTGCCAGCAGCTTATGGAGTCCCTGGCGAGCTTTCTTT
>.|TRBV13|.|TRBJ2-7
CASSLVPGAGEQYF
TGTGCCAGCAGCTTAGTTCCGGGGGCGGGCGAGCAGTACTTC
>.|TRBV7-9|few|TRBJ1-2
CASTGRDRYGYTF
TGTGCCAGCACCGGCAGGGACCGATATGGCTACACCTTC
>.|TRBV30|few|TRBJ2-5
CAWSIINYRQETQYF
TGTGCCTGGAGTATCATTAACTATCGTCAAGAGACCCAGTACTTC
>TRBD1|TRBV7-9|.|TRBJ1-4
CASSLGQGSEKLFF
TGTGCCAGCAGCCTGGGACAGGGGAGTGAAAAACTGTTTTTT
>.|TRBV3-1/TRBV3-2|.|TRBJ2-2
CASSRQATGELFF
TGTGCCAGCAGCCGCCAAGCCACCGGGGAGCTGTTTTTT
>.|TRBV19|.|TRBJ1-1
CASSNRAGWGAFF
TGTGCCAGTAGTAACCGAGCGGGTTGGGGAGCTTTCTTT
>TRBD1|TRBV11-2|.|TRBJ2-7
CASSPIRQGAPYEQYF
TGTGCCAGCAGCCCAATTCGGCAGGGGGCCCCTTACGAGCAGTACTTC
>TRBD1|TRBV28|.|TRBJ1-4
CASRPDRVGNEKLFF
TGTGCCAGCAGGCCAGACAGGGTGGGAAATGAAAAACTGTTTTTT
>.|TRBV6-6|once|TRBJ2-3
CASSYAAFRTDTQYF
TGTGCCAGCAGTTACGCTGCCTTTCGCACAGATACGCAGTATTTT
>TRBD2|TRBV9|.|TRBJ2-1
CASSGLAGLSSYNEQFF
TGTGCCAGCAGCGGACTAGCGGGACTGAGCTCCTACAATGAGCAGTTCTTC
>.|TRBV25-1|.|TRBJ1-4
CASSKRETTNEKLFF
TGTGCCAGCAGTAAGAGGGAAACAACTAATGAAAAACTGTTTTTT
>.|TRBV7-9|.|TRBJ1-1
CASSLGQMNTEAFF
TGTGCCAGCAGCTTAGGACAGATGAACACTGAAGCTTTCTTT
>.|TRBV25-1|.|TRBJ1-1
CASIGRGLTEAFF
TGTGCCTCAATCGGCAGGGGATTAACTGAAGCTTTCTTT
>TRBD2|TRBV5-1|.|TRBJ2-3
CASSPIAGRTDTQYF
TGCGCCAGCAGCCCCATAGCGGGGCGCACAGATACGCAGTATTTT
>TRBD2|TRBV4-1|.|TRBJ2-3
CASSQTGTSGRTSTDTQYF
TGCGCCAGCAGCCAAACCGGGACTAGCGGGAGGACCTCCACAGATACGCAGTATTTT
>TRBD1|TRBV12-3/TRBV12-4|.|TRBJ1-4
CASNRDRGEKLFF
TGTGCCAGCAATCGGGACAGGGGGGAAAAACTGTTTTTT
>.|TRBV5-8|.|TRBJ2-2
CASSLVGIGELFF
TGTGCCAGCAGCTTGGTGGGGATCGGGGAGCTGTTTTTT
>.|TRBV6-5|.|TRBJ1-2
CASSYRAPTGYGYTF
TGTGCCAGCAGTTATCGGGCACCGACTGGATATGGCTACACCTTC
>.|TRBV15|.|TRBJ2-1
CATSKKTNEQFF
TGTGCCACCAGCAAAAAAACTAATGAGCAGTTCTTC
>TRBD1|TRBV28|.|TRBJ1-1
CASSLILTGRVTEAFF
TGTGCCAGCAGTTTGATTCTGACAGGGAGGGTTACTGAAGCTTTCTTT
>.|TRBV11-2|once|TRBJ2-1
CASSLAVPTTYYNEQFF
TGTGCCAGCAGCTTAGCAGTTCCAACCACGTACTACAATGAGCAGTTCTTC
>.|TRBV7-8|.|TRBJ1-1
CASSLRGGTAEAFF
TGTGCCAGCAGCTTGCGTGGGGGTACGGCTGAAGCTTTCTTT
>TRBD2|TRBV27|.|TRBJ2-5
CASSHGLAEETQYF
TGTGCCAGCAGTCACGGACTAGCGGAAGAGACCCAGTACTTC
>TRBD1|TRBV6-4|.|TRBJ2-3
CASSEWTGGGTDTQYF
TGTGCCAGCAGTGAATGGACAGGGGGCGGAACAGATACGCAGTATTTT
>.|TRBV18|.|TRBJ2-3
CASSPRSGARGPDTQYF
TGTGCCAGCTCACCTCGAAGTGGGGCGCGGGGTCCAGATACGCAGTATTTT
>TRBD2|TRBV6-5|.|TRBJ2-7
CASSYGAGDDEQYF
TGTGCCAGCAGTTACGGGGCGGGGGACGACGAGCAGTACTTC
>.|TRBV27|once|TRBJ1-1
CASSLALSTEAFF
TGTGCCAGCAGTTTGGCTCTCTCAACCGAAGCTTTCTTT
>.|TRBV2|.|TRBJ1-4
CASKEQATNEKLFF
TGTGCCAGCAAAGAACAGGCAACTAATGAAAAACTGTTTTTT
>TRBD2|TRBV28|.|TRBJ2-3
CASSSGRLAGITDTQYF
TGTGCCAGCAGTTCGGGGCGACTAGCGGGTATCACAGATACGCAGTATTTT
>TRBD2|TRBV9|.|TRBJ2-1
CASSGTSGRYNEQFF
TGTGCCAGCAGTGGGACTAGCGGGAGATACAATGAGCAGTTCTTC
>.|TRBV7-2|.|TRBJ1-2
CASSLPGGGLQGYTF
TGTGCCAGCAGCTTACCGGGGGGCGGGCTTCAGGGCTACACCTTC
>.|TRBV2|.|TRBJ2-7
CASRGDFAYEQYF
TGTGCCAGCAGGGGGGACTTTGCCTACGAGCAGTACTTC
>.|TRBV7-9|.|TRBJ2-7
CASTLGQPYEQYF
TGTGCCAGCACCCTCGGACAGCCATACGAGCAGTACTTC
>TRBD2|TRBV9|.|TRBJ2-2
CASSASGLTRTGELFF
TGTGCCAGCAGCGCCTCGGGACTAACGAGGACCGGGGAGCTGTTTTTT
>.|TRBV10-3|.|TRBJ1-1
CAIKEGTEAFF
TGTGCCATCAAGGAGGGCACTGAAGCTTTCTTT
>TRBD2|TRBV18|.|TRBJ2-7
CASSPRGSGGPSYEQYF
TGTGCCAGCTCACCACGAGGCTCGGGGGGTCCTTCCTACGAGCAGTACTTC